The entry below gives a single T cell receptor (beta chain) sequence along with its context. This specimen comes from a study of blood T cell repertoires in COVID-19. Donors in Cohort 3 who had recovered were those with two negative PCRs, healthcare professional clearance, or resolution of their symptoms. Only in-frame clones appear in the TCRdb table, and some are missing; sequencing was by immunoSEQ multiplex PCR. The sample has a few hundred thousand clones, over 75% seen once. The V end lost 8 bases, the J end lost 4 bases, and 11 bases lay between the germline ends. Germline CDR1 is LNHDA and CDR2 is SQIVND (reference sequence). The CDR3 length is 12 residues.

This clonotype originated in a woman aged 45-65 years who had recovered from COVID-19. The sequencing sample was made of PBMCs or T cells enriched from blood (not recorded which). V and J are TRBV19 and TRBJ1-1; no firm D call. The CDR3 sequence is CASHSGSTEAFF. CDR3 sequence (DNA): TGTGCCAGTCATTCGGGATCCACTGAAGCTTTCTTT.